This T cell receptor beta chain comes out of a study of shared clonotypes between healthy human individuals. Each PCR replicate from the sorted subsets contained about 180 ng DNA, which is 25,000 to 30,000 T cell genomes. Assay used: immunoSEQ multiplex PCR; TCRdb lists only in-frame clones, some missing. Here the sample spans 600,000 to 700,000 clones, roughly 73% being singletons. The clonotype originates from a young woman in good health. Sequenced: memory CD4+ T cells sorted from blood. Subset reported: CD45RA-negative fraction.

The DNA for the CDR3 is TGTGCCAGCAGTGACTCCCCCGGGGGAGGCTACAATGAGCAGTTCTTC. Its protein product is CASSDSPGGGYNEQFF. The chain combines TRBV6-4 with TRBJ2-1, with a possible D match to TRBD2 (6 bases). This CDR3 has 16 amino acids. CDR1 and CDR2 from the germline V gene are MRHNA and SNTAGT. Between the trimmed V and J ends, which lost 0 bases and 3 bases, there was a span of 12 bases.